This TCR beta chain is from a study of identical twins. Regarding the study as a whole: In drawing conclusions, the study used cross-sectional statistical analysis and did not follow the same donors. Part of the zero-insertion signal could reflect confounding by invariant MAIT and iNKT cells. Monozygotic twins shared more out-of-frame TCR alpha than recombination models predicted.

TCRdb independently ran MiXCR on the 5' RACE reads; one entry per CDR3 protein. The sample lists about 300,000 distinct CDR3 sequences; more than 9% were seen once. V was clipped by 2 bases and J by 4 bases; unmatched bases: 6. CDR3 size: 15 residues. Germline V gives CDR1 SGHRS, CDR2 YFSETQ. Points on this clonotype: Its specificity is unknown.

The same data also went into a second study, on yellow fever vaccine responses in identical twins.

This receptor was taken from a woman younger than 30 in good health. Sequencing was performed on CD8+ T cells sorted from blood. V and J are TRBV5-1 and TRBJ2-1, with 7 bases aligning to TRBD1. In nucleotides, the CDR3 is TGCGCCAGCAGCTTATGGGACAGACATTACAATGAGCAGTTCTTC. This sequence encodes CASSLWDRHYNEQFF.